Listed below are T cell receptor beta chains from one sample, sequenced in a study of T cell responses to AZD1222 COVID-19 vaccine. Using immunoSEQ multiplex PCR, the repertoire was profiled, and TCRdb retains in-frame clones only, with some absent. The sample contains about 150,000 clones, approximately 93% of which appear only once. This sample comprised peripheral blood, obtained 28 days after the second AZD1222 dose. These receptor sequences come from an adult who received the AZD1222 COVID-19 vaccine. CDR3s include the opening cysteine and the closing phenylalanine or tryptophan. The order of the fields is D gene, J gene, V gene, clone size, CDR3 protein, CDR3 DNA. A D gene is named only where the DNA matches it firmly. Only part of the rows carry a size: once, few, many, or a class if the clone is expanded.

>TRBD1|TRBJ2-2|TRBV24-1|NA
CATRPGTDNTGELFF
TGTGCCACCAGACCCGGGACAGACAACACCGGGGAGCTGTTTTTT
>TRBD1|TRBJ1-4|TRBV6-6|NA
CASATGGKKLFF
TGTGCCAGCGCGACAGGGGGCAAAAAACTGTTTTTT
>TRBD1|TRBJ1-4|TRBV5-1|NA
CASSSGQGREKLFF
TGCGCCAGCAGCTCGGGACAGGGCCGTGAAAAACTGTTTTTT
>NA|TRBJ2-5|TRBV2|NA
CASSPTGLQETQYF
TGTGCCAGCAGTCCGACGGGACTTCAAGAGACCCAGTACTTC
>NA|TRBJ2-3|TRBV12-5|NA
CASGLFLGVRTDTQYF
TGTGCTAGTGGTTTGTTCCTAGGGGTACGCACAGATACGCAGTATTTT
>TRBD2|TRBJ2-5|TRBV28|NA
CASSFLAGGSETQYF
TGTGCCAGCAGTTTTCTAGCGGGAGGTTCAGAGACCCAGTACTTC
>TRBD2|TRBJ2-3|TRBV18|NA
CASSPTEGSGGDTQYF
TGTGCCAGCTCTCCCACCGAGGGTAGCGGGGGAGATACGCAGTATTTT
>TRBD2|TRBJ2-1|TRBV2|NA
CASSRGTSGYNEQFF
TGTGCCAGCAGCCGAGGGACTAGCGGATACAATGAGCAGTTCTTC
>TRBD2|TRBJ2-2|TRBV18|once
CASSPLRLAGGTNTGELFF
TGTGCCAGCTCACCACTGAGACTAGCGGGGGGGACGAACACCGGGGAGCTGTTTTTT
>NA|TRBJ1-1|TRBV11-3|NA
CASSLGTVNTEAFF
TGTGCCAGCAGCTTAGGGACAGTGAACACTGAAGCTTTCTTT
>TRBD1|TRBJ1-4|TRBV4-3|NA
CASSQGDRGEKLFF
TGCGCCAGCAGCCAGGGGGACAGGGGTGAAAAACTGTTTTTT
>NA|TRBJ2-7|TRBV19|NA
CASRAPGHAPDEQYF
TGTGCCAGTAGAGCTCCGGGACACGCTCCGGACGAGCAGTACTTC
>TRBD1|TRBJ1-1|TRBV2|NA
CASGRGQPNTEAFF
TGTGCCAGCGGAAGGGGACAGCCGAACACTGAAGCTTTCTTT
>NA|TRBJ1-6|TRBV14|once
CASSPRGASSPLHF
TGTGCCAGCAGCCCCCGGGGGGCTAGCTCACCCCTCCACTTT
>NA|TRBJ2-5|TRBV5-4|NA
CASSYGISQETQYF
TGTGCCAGCAGCTACGGGATATCTCAAGAGACCCAGTACTTC
>TRBD1|TRBJ1-2|TRBV5-5|NA
CASSLAVFVGQGVNGYTF
TGTGCCAGCAGCTTGGCGGTTTTCGTGGGACAGGGTGTGAATGGCTACACCTTC
>NA|TRBJ2-3|TRBV27|NA
CASSPLGDTQYF
TGTGCCAGCAGTCCCCTTGGAGATACGCAGTATTTT
>NA|TRBJ1-1|TRBV7-3|few
CASSLTGADTEAFF
TGTGCCAGCAGCTTAACGGGGGCAGACACTGAAGCTTTCTTT
>NA|TRBJ2-2|TRBV27|NA
CASSTIQEFLGAGELFF
TGTGCCAGCAGTACAATCCAGGAGTTTTTGGGAGCCGGGGAGCTGTTTTTT
>NA|TRBJ2-7|TRBV29-1|NA
CSVVGVGVGEQYF
TGCAGCGTTGTCGGGGTTGGGGTAGGCGAGCAGTACTTC
>NA|TRBJ2-3|TRBV9|NA
CASSDGTSGFTDTQYF
TGTGCCAGCAGCGACGGGACTTCGGGATTCACAGATACGCAGTATTTT
>NA|TRBJ2-7|TRBV29-1|once
CSVGHQEQYF
TGCAGCGTTGGGCACCAAGAGCAGTACTTC
>NA|TRBJ1-1|TRBV6-1|NA
CASSESGSRPMGAEAFF
TGTGCCAGCAGTGAAAGTGGCTCTAGGCCCATGGGCGCTGAAGCTTTCTTT
>NA|TRBJ2-6|TRBV3-1/TRBV3-2|NA
CASSQVEPGLSWISGANVLTF
TGTGCCAGCAGCCAAGTAGAGCCGGGACTCAGTTGGATCTCTGGGGCCAACGTCCTGACTTTC
>NA|TRBJ2-7|TRBV11-1|NA
CASSAVSTYEQYF
TGTGCCAGCAGCGCCGTGAGTACCTACGAGCAGTACTTC
>NA|TRBJ1-3|TRBV5-8|NA
CASSFVGNLFGNTIYF
TGTGCCAGCAGCTTCGTAGGGAATCTCTTCGGAAACACCATATATTTT
>NA|TRBJ2-5|TRBV7-3|NA
CASSPGGQETQYF
TGTGCCAGCAGCCCCGGGGGACAAGAGACCCAGTACTTC
>NA|TRBJ2-7|TRBV12-3/TRBV12-4|NA
CASSLAGDYEQYF
TGTGCCAGCAGTTTAGCGGGAGACTACGAGCAGTACTTC
>TRBD1|TRBJ1-5|TRBV19|once
CASSQTGGYQPQHF
TGTGCCAGTAGCCAAACAGGGGGCTATCAGCCCCAGCATTTT
>NA|TRBJ1-1|TRBV5-1|once
CASSLSGYTEAFF
TGCGCCAGCAGCTTGTCAGGGTACACTGAAGCTTTCTTT
>NA|TRBJ1-5|TRBV2|NA
CASSPAPLGPQHF
TGTGCCAGCAGTCCGGCGCCCCTTGGGCCCCAGCATTTT
>NA|TRBJ1-3|TRBV7-3|NA
CASSEGTPGNTIYF
TGTGCCAGCAGCGAGGGGACTCCTGGAAACACCATATATTTT
>NA|TRBJ1-1|TRBV5-6|NA
CASSLDLLRQSSNTEAFF
TGTGCCAGCAGCTTAGACCTGCTCCGACAGTCATCAAACACTGAAGCTTTCTTT
>NA|TRBJ2-5|TRBV10-2|NA
CASSENPRVETQYF
TGCGCCAGCAGTGAGAATCCCAGGGTGGAGACCCAGTACTTC
>TRBD2|TRBJ2-3|TRBV10-3|NA
CAISDHFGPSGFADTQYF
TGTGCCATCAGTGACCACTTCGGCCCTAGCGGGTTTGCAGATACGCAGTATTTT
>NA|TRBJ2-2|TRBV19|once
CASSGSTGELFF
TGTGCCAGTAGCGGCAGCACCGGGGAGCTGTTTTTT
>TRBD1|TRBJ1-2|TRBV6-5|NA
CASSPTGTGSYTF
TGTGCCAGCAGTCCCACCGGGACAGGGTCCTACACCTTC
>NA|TRBJ2-5|TRBV7-3|NA
CASSLRGSGTQYF
TGTGCCAGCAGCTTACGTGGGTCCGGGACCCAGTACTTC
>TRBD1|TRBJ1-5|TRBV28|NA
CASSPGTAELKQPQHF
TGTGCCAGCAGCCCCGGGACAGCAGAACTTAAGCAGCCCCAGCATTTT
>NA|TRBJ2-3|TRBV29-1|NA
CSVRAGSIGTQYF
TGCAGCGTCCGAGCGGGCTCTATAGGTACGCAGTATTTT
>NA|TRBJ2-7|TRBV11-2|NA
CASSLFRGEQYF
TGTGCCAGCAGCTTATTCCGAGGCGAGCAGTACTTC
>TRBD2|TRBJ2-1|TRBV5-4|NA
CASSLRAGGNEQFF
TGTGCCAGCAGCTTGCGAGCGGGGGGCAATGAGCAGTTCTTC
>NA|TRBJ1-2|TRBV5-6|NA
CASSLGWGRGYTF
TGTGCCAGCAGCTTGGGTTGGGGGCGCGGCTACACCTTC
>NA|TRBJ2-2|TRBV14|NA
CASSQEVRANTGELFF
TGTGCCAGCAGCCAAGAGGTCAGGGCGAACACCGGGGAGCTGTTTTTT